Listed below are T cell receptor beta chains from one sample, sequenced in a study of blood T cells in healthy people across ages. Each CDR3 protein is one row after TCRdb ran MiXCR on the 5' RACE reads. Of just under 900,000 distinct CDR3 sequences in the sample, under 30% were seen once. Sequencing used blood. These receptors all stem from a woman of 80 years or more in good health. CDR3s include the opening cysteine and the closing phenylalanine or tryptophan. The D gene is left open where the match is weak. For some rows the clone size is stated as once, few or many, or as a class when expanded; others skip it.

v_gene,d_gene,abundance,j_gene,CDR3nt,CDR3aa
TRBV6-2/TRBV6-3,.,.,TRBJ2-3,TGTGCCAGCAGTCGGGGTGGCAATCAGCCCCAGTATTTT,CASSRGGNQPQYF
TRBV4-3,.,many,TRBJ1-4,TGCGCCAGCAGCCAAGATCAGGGGTTATTGACTAATGAAAAACTGTTTTTT,CASSQDQGLLTNEKLFF
TRBV11-1,.,.,TRBJ2-5,TGTGCCAGCAGCAGGGGACCCCAAGAGACCCAGAACTTC,CASSRGPQETQNF
TRBV5-1,TRBD1,many,TRBJ2-6,TGCGCCAGCAGCGCCACAGGGGATGGGGCCAACGTCCTGACTTTC,CASSATGDGANVLTF
TRBV4-2,.,.,TRBJ1-1,TGTGCCAGCAGCCAAACAGGGCTATTCAGTCTAGATGTTGCCGCTTTCTTT,CASSQTGLFSLDVAAFF
TRBV4-2,TRBD2,many,TRBJ2-1,TGTGCCAGCAGCCAGCTAGCGGCCTCCTACAATGAGCAGTTCTTC,CASSQLAASYNEQFF
TRBV6-5,TRBD2,many,TRBJ2-5,TGTGCCAGCAATTCCAAGGGACTAGAGACGGAGACCCAGTACTTC,CASNSKGLETETQYF
TRBV20-1,.,many,TRBJ2-5,TGCAGTGCTGGGAAGTCCAGCGGACAAGAGACCCAGTACTTC,CSAGKSSGQETQYF
TRBV20-1,TRBD1,.,TRBJ1-1,TGCAGTGCTCCTAAGACAGGGGGCACTGAAGCTTTCTTT,CSAPKTGGTEAFF
TRBV24-1,.,many,TRBJ2-6,TGTGCCACCAGTGCTGCAGGGGCCAACGTCCTGACTTTC,CATSAAGANVLTF
TRBV6-2/TRBV6-3,.,many,TRBJ2-3,TGTGCCAGCAGTTCCGTAGCGTCAGGGACAGATACGCAGTATTTT,CASSSVASGTDTQYF
TRBV20-1,.,.,TRBJ2-5,TGCAGTGCGCCTCCTTCGGGGTTAGGGGAGACCCAGTACTTC,CSAPPSGLGETQYF
TRBV15,TRBD1,.,TRBJ2-1,TGTGCCACCAGCAGGGGAACAGGGGGAAGAGAGCAGTTCTTC,CATSRGTGGREQFF
TRBV7-2,TRBD2,.,TRBJ2-1,TGTGCCAGCAGCTTTAGACTAGCGGGGGGAGTTGAGCAGTTCTTC,CASSFRLAGGVEQFF
TRBV20-1,TRBD1,.,TRBJ2-7,TGCAGTGCTAGGACCGGGACAGGGCGGAACGAGCAGTACTTC,CSARTGTGRNEQYF
TRBV7-2,TRBD1,.,TRBJ1-4,TGTGCCAGCAGCTTGGGGGGGTCGGACAGGGGGAAAAAACTGTTTTTT,CASSLGGSDRGKKLFF
TRBV6-5,TRBD2,.,TRBJ2-7,TGTGCCAGCAGTTACCACTCTAGCGGGACGGCCTACGAGCAGTACTTC,CASSYHSSGTAYEQYF
TRBV29-1,.,many,TRBJ2-5,TGCAGCGTTGAGTGGGGGCCCCAAGAGACCCAGTACTTC,CSVEWGPQETQYF
TRBV6-2/TRBV6-3,.,many,TRBJ2-5,TGTGCCAGCAGTTCCAGCGAAAAACGGGAGACCCAGTACTTC,CASSSSEKRETQYF
TRBV20-1,TRBD1,.,TRBJ1-1,TGCAGTGCTGGGGACAGGGGGCCGGACACTGAAGCTTTCTTT,CSAGDRGPDTEAFF
TRBV11-2,.,many,TRBJ2-6,TGTGCCAGCAGCCAGAGCGCGGGGGCCAACGTCCTGACTTTC,CASSQSAGANVLTF
TRBV6-2/TRBV6-3,.,.,TRBJ2-2,TGTGCCAGCAATCGTCCCGTTCTAAACACCGGGGAGCTGTTTTTT,CASNRPVLNTGELFF
TRBV20-1,TRBD1,.,TRBJ2-7,TGCAGTGCCCCGATAGGGACAGGAGCCTACAATGAGCAGTACTTC,CSAPIGTGAYNEQYF
TRBV28,.,.,TRBJ1-2,TGTGCCAGCAGTTTAGAAGGGAGGGGAGGCTATGGCTACACCTTC,CASSLEGRGGYGYTF
TRBV20-1,TRBD2,many,TRBJ2-3,TGCAGTGCTAGAGTCGGGGGGGCCGGCCGCACAGATACGCAGTATTTT,CSARVGGAGRTDTQYF
TRBV2,TRBD2,many,TRBJ2-7,TGTGCCGGGGGACTAGCGGCCTACGAGCAGTACTTC,CAGGLAAYEQYF
TRBV16,TRBD1,few,TRBJ1-4,TGTGCCAGCAGCCGGGACAGCCGAAATGAAAAACTGTTTTTT,CASSRDSRNEKLFF
TRBV2,.,few,TRBJ2-7,TGTGCCAGCGGCCGGGACGGATCCTACGAGCAGTACTTC,CASGRDGSYEQYF
TRBV5-1,TRBD2,many,TRBJ2-3,TGCGCCAGCAGCCCTTTAACGGGGGGAACCACAGATACGCAGTATTTT,CASSPLTGGTTDTQYF
TRBV14,.,few,TRBJ2-2,TGTGCCAGCAGCCAACCAGCTAACACCGGGGAGCTGTTTTTT,CASSQPANTGELFF
TRBV9,.,many,TRBJ2-3,TGTGCCAGCACCATCCTGGACAGTCCCACAGATACGCAGTATTTT,CASTILDSPTDTQYF
TRBV10-2,.,.,TRBJ2-7,TGCGCCAGCGCCTCTCTACTTGTCGGCGAGCAGTACTTC,CASASLLVGEQYF
TRBV14,.,many,TRBJ2-3,TGTGCCAGCAGCCACGGAGCTATTCTCACAGATACGCAGTATTTT,CASSHGAILTDTQYF
TRBV5-6,.,.,TRBJ2-2,TGTGCCAGCAGCTTAGCGACCGGGGAGCTGTTTTTT,CASSLATGELFF
TRBV7-9,.,many,TRBJ1-4,TGTGCCAGCAGTTCACTCGCCAGCCTCTTTGGGGAAAAACTGTTTTTT,CASSSLASLFGEKLFF
TRBV20-1,.,.,TRBJ2-7,TGCAGTGCTCAGACAGTTAACTCCTACAATGAGCAGTACTTC,CSAQTVNSYNEQYF
TRBV7-2,.,once,TRBJ2-7,TGTGCCAGCAGCTTAAGAGATTGGAGGGGCGAGCAGTACTTC,CASSLRDWRGEQYF
TRBV24-1,.,once,TRBJ2-7,TGTGCCACAGGAGGGCAGGGTAGAGTGAACAATGCGCAGTACTTC,CATGGQGRVNNAQYF
TRBV20-1,.,many,TRBJ1-4,TGCAGTGCTAGAGGCGGCAGGGTGACTAATGAAAAACTGTTTTTT,CSARGGRVTNEKLFF
TRBV6-5,.,many,TRBJ2-5,TGTGCCAGCAGTTACATGGGACGCCAAGAGACCCAGTACTTC,CASSYMGRQETQYF
TRBV3-1,.,.,TRBJ1-1,TGTGCCAGCAGCCAAGTCGGGGGGAACACTGAAGCTTTCTTT,CASSQVGGNTEAFF
TRBV20-1,.,many,TRBJ2-1,TGCAGCGGCTCGGGGTCACCCCTCAATGAGCAGTTCTTC,CSGSGSPLNEQFF
TRBV28,.,few,TRBJ1-5,TGTGCCAGCCGAGCCGGGGCGAAATATAGCAATCAGCCCCAGCATTTT,CASRAGAKYSNQPQHF
TRBV6-2/TRBV6-3,TRBD1,.,TRBJ1-1,TGTGCCAGCAGCTCCCACCATACCAGGGGGCGACGGACTGAAGCTTTCTTT,CASSSHHTRGRRTEAFF
TRBV4-2,TRBD2,many,TRBJ2-3,TGTGCCAGCAGCCAAGACTGGCGCCTAGCGGGGGGGTACACAGATACGCAGTATTTT,CASSQDWRLAGGYTDTQYF
TRBV24-1,TRBD1,.,TRBJ2-2,TGTGCCACCAGTGATGCCGGGACAGGGGTTACCGGGGAGCGGTTTTTT,CATSDAGTGVTGERFF
TRBV7-9,.,few,TRBJ2-3,TGTGCCAGCAGCCCGACCCTTGGGGGAATGGCCACAGATACGCAGTATTTT,CASSPTLGGMATDTQYF
TRBV6-1,.,many,TRBJ1-5,TGTGCCAGCAGTGATTTATGGGCTCGCAGTAGCAATCAGCCCCAGCATTTT,CASSDLWARSSNQPQHF
TRBV27,.,.,TRBJ1-5,TGTGCCAGCAGTAAGGACAGTTATAGACAGCCCCAGCATTTT,CASSKDSYRQPQHF
TRBV7-2,.,once,TRBJ2-2,TGTGCCAGCAGCTGGGACTCTGGGGAGCTGTTTTTT,CASSWDSGELFF
TRBV24-1,.,few,TRBJ2-1,TGTGTCACCAGTGATTACAATGAGCAGTTCTTC,CVTSDYNEQFF
TRBV6-5,TRBD1,.,TRBJ1-1,TGTGCCAGCGGTCGACAGGGTTACACTGAAGCTTTCTTT,CASGRQGYTEAFF
TRBV20-1,.,.,TRBJ2-5,TGCAGTGCTAGAGATCGGGTCCCCCAGTACTTC,CSARDRVPQYF
TRBV6-1,.,.,TRBJ2-2,TGTGCCAGCATGGGGGGACAGAACACCGGGGAGCTGTTTTTT,CASMGGQNTGELFF
TRBV25-1,.,many,TRBJ2-3,TGTGCCAGCAGCCCCATTGCCGACCCCACAGATACGCAGTATTTT,CASSPIADPTDTQYF
TRBV12-3/TRBV12-4,.,once,TRBJ2-3,TGTGCCAGCAGTTTAGTGGGGGCAGATGTGCAGTATTTT,CASSLVGADVQYF
TRBV28,TRBD2,.,TRBJ2-5,TGTGCCGGCAGGGCCGGGACTACTTACCAAGAGACCCAGTACTTC,CAGRAGTTYQETQYF